Listed below are T cell receptor beta chains from one sample, sequenced in a study of blood T cell repertoires in COVID-19. TCRdb's copy holds only in-frame clones and misses some; the assay was immunoSEQ multiplex PCR. The table lists 35,000 to 40,000 clones, approximately 90% of them singletons. Source material: peripheral blood. All receptors come from a man between 65 and 79 years old with active COVID-19. Both conserved end residues are part of each CDR3. A D gene is named only where the DNA matches it firmly. Size values are once, few and many counts, or a class for expanded clones, and some rows have none.

j_gene: TRBJ1-2
abundance: -
d_gene: -
v_gene: TRBV19
CDR3aa: CASSIDGQSMYGYTF
CDR3nt: TGTGCCAGTAGTATTGATGGGCAGTCTATGTATGGCTACACCTTC

j_gene: TRBJ2-4
abundance: few
d_gene: -
v_gene: TRBV6-2/TRBV6-3
CDR3aa: CASSYSYHRERDKNIQYF
CDR3nt: TGTGCCAGCAGTTACTCATATCACAGGGAGAGGGACAAAAACATTCAGTACTTC

j_gene: TRBJ2-1
abundance: -
d_gene: -
v_gene: TRBV28
CDR3aa: CASSGGARWNEQFF
CDR3nt: TGTGCCAGCAGTGGGGGGGCCCGGTGGAATGAGCAGTTCTTC

j_gene: TRBJ2-3
abundance: -
d_gene: -
v_gene: TRBV19
CDR3aa: CASSLSGSITDTQYF
CDR3nt: TGTGCCAGTTCACTTTCGGGGAGTATCACAGATACGCAGTATTTT

j_gene: TRBJ1-5
abundance: -
d_gene: -
v_gene: TRBV9
CDR3aa: CASSPFTDSNQPQHF
CDR3nt: TGTGCCAGCAGCCCCTTCACTGATAGCAATCAGCCCCAGCATTTT

j_gene: TRBJ2-3
abundance: -
d_gene: TRBD2
v_gene: TRBV5-4
CDR3aa: CASSKASGGLTSTDTQYF
CDR3nt: TGTGCCAGCAGCAAAGCTAGCGGGGGCTTGACTAGCACAGATACGCAGTATTTT

j_gene: TRBJ2-3
abundance: -
d_gene: -
v_gene: TRBV28
CDR3aa: CASSFRGLSTDTQYF
CDR3nt: TGTGCCAGCAGTTTCCGAGGGCTAAGCACAGATACGCAGTATTTT

j_gene: TRBJ2-7
abundance: -
d_gene: -
v_gene: TRBV28
CDR3aa: CASRTTGRTYEQYF
CDR3nt: TGTGCCAGCAGGACGACAGGGAGGACCTACGAGCAGTACTTC

j_gene: TRBJ2-3
abundance: -
d_gene: TRBD2
v_gene: TRBV7-3
CDR3aa: CASSLVGLAEDTQYF
CDR3nt: TGTGCCAGCAGCCTCGTGGGACTAGCGGAAGATACGCAGTATTTT

j_gene: TRBJ2-1
abundance: -
d_gene: TRBD2
v_gene: TRBV10-3
CDR3aa: CAIHAAGTSGRGGVYNEQFF
CDR3nt: TGTGCCATCCATGCCGCTGGGACTAGCGGGAGAGGGGGGGTATACAATGAGCAGTTCTTC

j_gene: TRBJ1-5
abundance: once
d_gene: TRBD1
v_gene: TRBV6-5
CDR3aa: CASSPTGQGNQPQHF
CDR3nt: TGTGCCAGCAGCCCCACGGGACAGGGCAATCAGCCCCAGCATTTT

j_gene: TRBJ1-1
abundance: -
d_gene: TRBD1
v_gene: TRBV6-5
CDR3aa: CASRRQGNTEAFF
CDR3nt: TGTGCCAGCAGACGACAGGGGAACACTGAAGCTTTCTTT

j_gene: TRBJ2-5
abundance: -
d_gene: TRBD1
v_gene: TRBV12-5
CDR3aa: CASGHPGQGVFPQWAVWETQYF
CDR3nt: TGTGCTAGTGGCCACCCGGGACAGGGGGTTTTTCCCCAGTGGGCAGTATGGGAGACCCAGTACTTC

j_gene: TRBJ2-7
abundance: -
d_gene: -
v_gene: TRBV27
CDR3aa: CASSLQDSPLVGQYF
CDR3nt: TGTGCCAGCAGTTTACAGGACAGCCCTTTGGTAGGGCAGTACTTC

j_gene: TRBJ2-7
abundance: -
d_gene: -
v_gene: TRBV9
CDR3aa: CASSVVRGIAYEQYF
CDR3nt: TGTGCCAGCAGCGTAGTTAGAGGGATTGCCTACGAGCAGTACTTC

j_gene: TRBJ2-7
abundance: -
d_gene: TRBD1
v_gene: TRBV6-5
CDR3aa: CASSGTGSSYEQYF
CDR3nt: TGTGCCAGCTCCGGGACAGGGAGCTCCTACGAGCAGTACTTC

j_gene: TRBJ1-2
abundance: -
d_gene: -
v_gene: TRBV6-6
CDR3aa: CASSYGPVRSYTF
CDR3nt: TGTGCCAGCAGTTACGGGCCAGTCCGAAGCTACACCTTC

j_gene: TRBJ2-4
abundance: -
d_gene: TRBD2
v_gene: TRBV4-3
CDR3aa: CASSQDMTSGRMGGQYF
CDR3nt: TGCGCCAGCAGCCAAGATATGACTAGCGGGAGGATGGGGGGTCAGTACTTC

j_gene: TRBJ1-1
abundance: -
d_gene: -
v_gene: TRBV5-1
CDR3aa: CASSLRGTEAFF
CDR3nt: TGCGCCAGCAGCTTACGCGGTACTGAAGCTTTCTTT

j_gene: TRBJ1-4
abundance: -
d_gene: TRBD1
v_gene: TRBV25-1
CDR3aa: CASSPLGTGNEKLFF
CDR3nt: TGTGCCAGCAGTCCCCTCGGGACAGGCAATGAAAAACTGTTTTTT

j_gene: TRBJ2-3
abundance: -
d_gene: TRBD1
v_gene: TRBV24-1
CDR3aa: CATSQPGQGADTQYF
CDR3nt: TGTGCCACCAGCCAACCGGGACAGGGGGCAGATACGCAGTATTTT

j_gene: TRBJ1-6
abundance: -
d_gene: TRBD1
v_gene: TRBV4-3
CDR3aa: CASSPGQGLNSALHF
CDR3nt: TGCGCCAGCAGCCCAGGACAGGGGTTAAATTCTGCCCTCCACTTT

j_gene: TRBJ2-2
abundance: -
d_gene: TRBD2
v_gene: TRBV5-1
CDR3aa: CASSDGTSGGVRTGELFF
CDR3nt: TGCGCCAGCAGCGACGGGACTAGCGGGGGGGTCCGCACCGGGGAGCTGTTTTTT

j_gene: TRBJ2-7
abundance: -
d_gene: -
v_gene: TRBV6-5
CDR3aa: CASSYVSLPHEQYF
CDR3nt: TGTGCCAGCAGTTACGTTAGTCTCCCCCACGAGCAGTACTTC

j_gene: TRBJ2-1
abundance: -
d_gene: TRBD1
v_gene: TRBV18
CDR3aa: CASSPLTGGRNEQFF
CDR3nt: TGTGCCAGCTCACCATTGACAGGGGGTAGGAATGAGCAGTTCTTC

j_gene: TRBJ2-1
abundance: -
d_gene: TRBD2
v_gene: TRBV7-9
CDR3aa: CASSGLAGAQTTFF
CDR3nt: TGTGCCAGCAGTGGACTAGCGGGGGCCCAGACGACGTTCTTC

j_gene: TRBJ2-1
abundance: -
d_gene: -
v_gene: TRBV18
CDR3aa: CASSPQRGYNEQFF
CDR3nt: TGTGCCAGCTCACCACAGCGTGGGTACAATGAGCAGTTCTTC

j_gene: TRBJ1-3
abundance: -
d_gene: TRBD1
v_gene: TRBV28
CDR3aa: CASRRQGSGGNTIYF
CDR3nt: TGTGCCAGCAGGCGACAGGGATCGGGTGGAAACACCATATATTTT